This TCR beta chain was found in a study of cytomegalovirus exposure and HLA in healthy donors. V gave up 5 bases and J gave up 2 bases; unmatched junction bases: 4. The germline V gene has CDR1 KGHSH and CDR2 LQKENI. The CDR3 consists of 15 residues. The primer mix had 60 Vbeta and 13 Jbeta primers. Libraries were prepared by immunoSEQ multiplex PCR; TCRdb keeps only in-frame clonotypes and omits some of them. The sample lists roughly 49,000 clones, 77% occurring once. The clonotype comes from a woman in her thirties or forties in good health and CMV-seropositive. V is TRBV18 and J is TRBJ2-5; 11 bases match TRBD2. Sequenced: PBMCs. CDR3 sequence reads: CASSSTSGAQETQYF. In DNA form, the CDR3 reads TGTGCCAGCTCATCGACTAGCGGGGCTCAAGAGACCCAGTACTTC. Full variable domain (outside the CDR3, taken from reference TRBV18 and TRBJ2-5): NAGVMQNPRHLVRRRGQEARLRCSPMKGHSHVYWYRQLPEEGLKFMVYLQKENIIDESGMPKERFSAEFPKEGPSILRIQQVVRGDSAAYFCASSSTSGAQETQYFGPGTRLLVL.